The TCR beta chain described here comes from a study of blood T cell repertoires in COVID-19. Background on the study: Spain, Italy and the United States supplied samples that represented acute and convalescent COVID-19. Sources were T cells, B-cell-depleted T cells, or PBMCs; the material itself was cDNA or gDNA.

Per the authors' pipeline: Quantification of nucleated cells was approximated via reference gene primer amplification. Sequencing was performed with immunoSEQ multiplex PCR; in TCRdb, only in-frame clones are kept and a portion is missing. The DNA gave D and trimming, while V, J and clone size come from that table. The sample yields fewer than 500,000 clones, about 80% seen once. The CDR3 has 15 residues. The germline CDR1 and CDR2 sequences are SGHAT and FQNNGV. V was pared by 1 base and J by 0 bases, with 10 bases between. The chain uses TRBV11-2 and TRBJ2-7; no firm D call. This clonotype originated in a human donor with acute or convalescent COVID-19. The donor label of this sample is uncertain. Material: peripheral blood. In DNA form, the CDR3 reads TGTGCCAGCAGCTTAGGAATGGAGTTCTCCTACGAGCAGTACTTC. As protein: CASSLGMEFSYEQYF.